The T cell receptor beta chain described here comes from a study of T cell responses to AZD1222 COVID-19 vaccine. Study results and limitations: Targets within unmutated variant regions were reportedly found for nearly half of spike-specific TCRs. White British donors predominated, females outnumbered males, and clonal diversity was possibly underestimated.

The table lists this clone with a count of one. Its matching antigen is unknown. With 6 bases clipped from V and 5 bases from J, the junction kept 10 bases outside the gene matches. In germline, CDR1 is SNHLY, CDR2 FYNNEI. The CDR3 extends over 15 amino acids. Investigators merged groups given second doses at roughly 4 or roughly 12 weeks. Sequencing was performed with immunoSEQ multiplex PCR; in TCRdb, only in-frame clones are kept and a portion is missing. The top ten hold approximately 4.5% of the sample, which has roughly 160,000 clones, around 87% seen once. This specimen was peripheral blood, taken 28 days after the second AZD1222 dose. This TCR was recovered from an adult who received the AZD1222 COVID-19 vaccine. The chain links TRBV2 to TRBJ2-1, with 7 positions matching TRBD1. CDR3 sequence (DNA): TGTGCCAGCAGCCCCGGGACAGTAGTAGACAATGAGCAGTTCTTC. Translated, it gives CASSPGTVVDNEQFF. The whole variable domain, remainder taken from reference TRBV2 and TRBJ2-1, is EPEVTQTPSHQVTQMGQEVILRCVPISNHLYFYWYRQILGQKVEFLVSFYNNEISEKSEIFDDQFSVERPDGSNFTLKIRSTKLEDSAMYFCASSPGTVVDNEQFFGPGTRLTVL.